Listed here are 17 T cell receptor beta chains from one sample, sequenced in a study of blood T cells in healthy people across ages. A sample-barcoded 5' primer and a J-beta primer mix were used in a second PCR of about 6 to 12 cycles. TCRdb passed the 5' RACE reads through MiXCR, listing each CDR3 protein once. The sample shows about 400,000 distinct CDR3 sequences, about half of them seen only once. The specimen sequenced was blood. These receptors were obtained from a man in his sixties in good health.

The chain is built from TRBV30 and TRBJ2-7; 8 bases are a match to TRBD2. Near its end, the DNA agrees better with TRBJ2-1, so the J call may be wrong. The CDR3 consists of 15 residues. Per the germline V gene, CDR1 is GTSNPN and CDR2 is SVGIG (reference sequence). DNA of the CDR3: TGTGCCTGGAGTCCCCCAGCGGGGGCTGGGCGCGAGCAGTTCTTC. This translates into CAWSPPAGAGREQFF.

The chain employs TRBV2 and TRBJ1-5; the D is unclear. V gave up 0 bases and J gave up 5 bases, with 5 bases separating them. Germline lookup yields CDR1 SNHLY and CDR2 FYNNEI. CDR3 size: 13 residues. CDR3 residues: CASSEARDQPQHF. The CDR3 bases are TGTGCCAGCAGTGAAGCAAGGGATCAGCCCCAGCATTTT.

The chain links TRBV7-9 to TRBJ2-5; no reliable D call. The CDR3 loop spans 15 amino acids. From germline, CDR1 is SEHNR and CDR2 FQNEAQ (reference sequence). Trimming stripped 5 bases from V and 1 base from J, with 14 bases between. The CDR3 protein is CASSRPRTAQETQYF. The CDR3 bases are TGTGCCAGCAGCCGCCCTCGAACGGCCCAAGAGACCCAGTACTTC.

CDR3 in amino acids: CASSQGTSASYEQYF. CDR3 DNA sequence: TGCGCCAGCAGCCAAGGGACTAGCGCGTCCTACGAGCAGTACTTC. The V gene is TRBV4-3, the J gene TRBJ2-7; 9 bases agree with TRBD2. J lost 1 base, V lost 1 base, and 2 bases had no gene match. Germline CDR1 reads LGHNA; CDR2 reads YSLEER. The CDR3 length is 15 residues.

The chain joins TRBV7-9 to TRBJ1-2; 10 bases are a match to TRBD1. Per the germline V gene, CDR1 is SEHNR and CDR2 is FQNEAQ (reference sequence). The CDR3 loop spans 16 amino acids. After removal of 3 bases from V and 7 bases from J, the junction contained 11 bases not matched to a gene. The CDR3 DNA sequence: TGTGCCAGCAGCTTGGGGACAGGGGAACCGCTGGCTGGCTACACCTTC. Its translation: CASSLGTGEPLAGYTF.

This clonotype showed up just a few times. This chain connects TRBV7-9 to TRBJ2-4, with 9 positions matching TRBD1. The V gene end was trimmed by 0 bases and the J gene end by 13 bases; junction bases not matched to a gene: 10. The CDR3 is 15 residues long. Germline CDR1 is SEHNR and CDR2 is FQNEAQ (reference sequence). In nucleotides, the CDR3 is TGTGCCAGCAGCTTAGCTGCCGGGACAGGGCAAGCGCAGTACTTC. Residues: CASSLAAGTGQAQYF.

The chain recombines TRBV7-2 with TRBJ2-1, with 14 bases identical to TRBD2. V was pared by 5 bases and J by 9 bases, with 3 bases of the junction left unmatched. Per the germline V gene, CDR1 is SGHTA and CDR2 is FQGNSA. The length of the CDR3 is 14 residues. In DNA, the CDR3 is TGTGCCAGCAGCCTAGGACTAGCGGGAGGTGAGCAGTTCTTC. It yields the protein CASSLGLAGGEQFF.

V is TRBV15 and J is TRBJ2-2; D is unclear. This CDR3 has 14 amino acids. Germline V lookup: CDR1 LNHNV, CDR2 YYDKDF (reference sequence). Trimming pared 3 bases from V and 3 bases from J, leaving 8 bases between. In DNA form, the CDR3 reads TGTGCCACCAGCAGTCAAGGGCACACCGGGGAGCTGTTTTTT. Its translation is CATSSQGHTGELFF.

The V call is TRBV6-2 or TRBV6-3, the J call TRBJ2-4; tentatively, D is TRBD1 (6 bases). TRBJ2-7 explains the end of the DNA better; the J call may be wrong. The germline gives CDR1 MNHEY, CDR2 SVGEGT. The CDR3 has 15 residues. The CDR3 DNA is TGTGCCAGCAGCCCAAAAGTCACAGGGTTCTACGAGCAGTACTTC. Protein: CASSPKVTGFYEQYF.

This clonotype has more than one count but fewer than ten. The chain uses TRBV10-3 and TRBJ2-3; TRBD2 agrees at 10 bases. CDR1 is ENHRY, CDR2 SYGVKD, per germline. This CDR3 has 16 amino acids. After removal of 6 bases from V and 0 bases from J, the junction contained 6 bases not matched to a gene. Here the CDR3 DNA reads TGTGCCATCAGGGTAGCGGGGGGCCCTAGCACAGATACGCAGTATTTT. Its translation: CAIRVAGGPSTDTQYF.

The sample holds many counts of this clonotype. CDR3 sequence: CASSVGDSGRRDTQYF. CDR3 nucleotides: TGTGCCAGCAGCGTAGGAGATAGCGGGAGACGGGATACGCAGTATTTT. This chain joins TRBV9 and TRBJ2-3; 9 nucleotides match TRBD2. Germline trimming cut 0 bases from V and 6 bases from J; bases unmatched to any gene: 8. CDR1 SGDLS and CDR2 YYNGEE come from the germline V gene. The CDR3 spans 16 residues.

The chain has TRBV5-4 and TRBJ1-4, with 7 positions matching TRBD1. The CDR3 is made up of 15 amino acids. V lost 4 bases to trimming and J lost 8 bases; unmatched junction nucleotides: 11. Per the germline V gene, CDR1 is SGHNT and CDR2 is YYREEE (reference sequence). In nucleotides, the CDR3 is TGTGCCAGCAGCCCGGGGAAGGGGGCAAACGAAAAACTGTTTTTT. Protein: CASSPGKGANEKLFF. Full variable domain (missing parts from reference TRBV5-4 and TRBJ1-4): ETGVTQSPTHLIKTRGQQVTLRCSSQSGHNTVSWYQQALGQGPQFIFQYYREEENGRGNFPPRFSGLQFPNYSSELNVNALELDDSALYLCASSPGKGANEKLFFGSGTQLSVL.

The rearrangement joins TRBV10-3 to TRBJ2-7; D tentatively fits TRBD1 or TRBD2 (5 bases each). V shed 0 bases and J shed 0 bases, with 12 bases lying between them. CDR3 length: 16 amino acids. In germline, CDR1 is ENHRY, CDR2 SYGVKD. CDR3 region: CAISESRGASSYEQYF. The CDR3 DNA sequence: TGTGCCATCAGTGAGTCTCGAGGGGCGAGCTCCTACGAGCAGTACTTC.

This chain links TRBV6-5 with TRBJ1-5, with TRBD1 matching over 7 bases. The CDR3 loop spans 16 amino acids. Trimming at V came to 10 bases and at J to 2 bases, leaving 14 bases not matched to a gene. Germline lookup yields CDR1 MNHEY and CDR2 SVGAGI. CDR3 sequence (DNA): TGTGCCACCCTTTCCCGGGACAGTTTTGGCAATCAGCCCCAGCATTTT. Amino acids: CATLSRDSFGNQPQHF.

With regard to this clonotype: Possible read error: a much larger clone is one base away. The chain recombines TRBV3-1 with TRBJ2-7; D call uncertain. The CDR3 spans 15 residues. CDR1 and CDR2 (germline): LGHDT, YNNKEL (reference sequence). Trimming removed 0 bases from V and 7 bases from J, with 16 bases in between. The CDR3, as DNA: TGTGCCAGCAGCCAAGATCAAGGGCGCTGGGGTGAGCAGTACTTC. Encoded protein: CASSQDQGRWGEQYF.

This chain connects TRBV15 to TRBJ2-5; D may be TRBD1 or TRBD2 (5 bases each). Germline CDR1 reads LNHNV; CDR2 reads YYDKDF (reference sequence). V was trimmed by 1 base and J by 2 bases, leaving 14 bases between them. The CDR3 extends over 16 amino acids. CDR3 nucleotide sequence: TGTGCCACCAGCAGAGCCGGGACGGGCGTTCAAGAGACCCAGTACTTC. Protein: CATSRAGTGVQETQYF.

This clonotype has at least ten counts. This chain uses TRBV12-3 or TRBV12-4 with TRBJ1-5; D gene ambiguous. The CDR3 is 14 residues long. V was shortened by 1 base and J by 1 base, with 5 bases between the two germline ends. The chain's CDR3 is CASSLGGSNQPQHF. DNA for the CDR3: TGTGCCAGCAGTTTAGGGGGAAGCAATCAGCCCCAGCATTTT.